This TCR beta chain originates from a study of T cell repertoires in cytomegalovirus infection. Looking at the study overall: CMV infection plus the matching HLA type was flagged by public TCR beta signatures.

The CDR3 totals 15 residues. Germline V gene sequence: CDR1 SGHVS, CDR2 FNYEAQ. The V end was cut by 2 bases, the J end by 6 bases, with 15 bases between. There are many counts of this clonotype. A single record per CDR3 protein comes from TCRdb applying MiXCR to the reads. This table holds 450,000 to 600,000 distinct CDR3 sequences, approximately 10% found once. The sequencing sample was made of PBMCs. This chain uses TRBV7-6 with TRBJ2-3, with unresolved D. The receptor was isolated from a human donor in good health (CMV status not recorded). Some clones in this sample may be carry-over from other donors' samples. The DNA for the CDR3 is TGTGCCAGCAGCTTAAGTCCGGGCCCAGCGGATACGCAGTATTTT. It encodes CASSLSPGPADTQYF.